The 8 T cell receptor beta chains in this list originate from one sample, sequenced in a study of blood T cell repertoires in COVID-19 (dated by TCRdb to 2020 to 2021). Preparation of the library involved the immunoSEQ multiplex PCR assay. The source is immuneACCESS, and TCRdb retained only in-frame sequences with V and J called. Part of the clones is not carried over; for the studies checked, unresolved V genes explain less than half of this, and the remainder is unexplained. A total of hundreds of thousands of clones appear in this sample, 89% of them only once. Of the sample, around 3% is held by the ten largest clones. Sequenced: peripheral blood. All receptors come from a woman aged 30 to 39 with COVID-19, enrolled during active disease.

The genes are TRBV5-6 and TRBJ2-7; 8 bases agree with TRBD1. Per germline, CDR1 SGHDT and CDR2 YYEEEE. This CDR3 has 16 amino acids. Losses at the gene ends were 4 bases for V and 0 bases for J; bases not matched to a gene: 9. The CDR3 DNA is TGTGCCAGCAGCAGACGGACAGGGTGGGACTCCTACGAGCAGTACGTC. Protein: CASSRRTGWDSYEQYV.

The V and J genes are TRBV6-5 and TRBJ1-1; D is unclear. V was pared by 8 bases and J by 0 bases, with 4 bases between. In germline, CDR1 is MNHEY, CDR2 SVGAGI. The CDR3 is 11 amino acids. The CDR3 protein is CASEMNTEAFF. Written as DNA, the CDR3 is TGTGCCAGCGAGATGAACACTGAAGCTTTCTTT.

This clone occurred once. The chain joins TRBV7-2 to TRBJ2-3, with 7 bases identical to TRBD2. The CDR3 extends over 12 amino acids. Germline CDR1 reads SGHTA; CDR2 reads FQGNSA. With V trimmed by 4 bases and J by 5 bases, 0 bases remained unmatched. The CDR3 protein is CASSWGGDTQYF. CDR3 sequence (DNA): TGTGCCAGCAGCTGGGGGGGAGATACGCAGTATTTT.

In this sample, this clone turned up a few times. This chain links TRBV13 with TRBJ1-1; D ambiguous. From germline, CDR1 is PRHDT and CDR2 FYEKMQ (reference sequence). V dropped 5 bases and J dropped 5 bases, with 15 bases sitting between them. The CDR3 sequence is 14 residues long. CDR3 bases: TGTGCCAGCAGCAAGCTACTCGCGGCGACTGAAGCTTTCTTT. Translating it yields CASSKLLAATEAFF.

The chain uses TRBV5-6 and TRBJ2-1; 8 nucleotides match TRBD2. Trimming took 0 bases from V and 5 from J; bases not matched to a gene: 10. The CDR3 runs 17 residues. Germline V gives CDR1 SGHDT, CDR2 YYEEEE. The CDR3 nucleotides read TGTGCCAGCAGCTTGGGATTTGGGAGCGGGGGCAACAATGAGCAGTTCTTC. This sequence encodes CASSLGFGSGGNNEQFF. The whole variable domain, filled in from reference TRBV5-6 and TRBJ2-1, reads DAGVTQSPTHLIKTRGQQVTLRCSPKSGHDTVSWYQQALGQGPQFIFQYYEEEERQRGNFPDRFSGHQFPNYSSELNVNALLLGDSALYLCASSLGFGSGGNNEQFFGPGTRLTVL.

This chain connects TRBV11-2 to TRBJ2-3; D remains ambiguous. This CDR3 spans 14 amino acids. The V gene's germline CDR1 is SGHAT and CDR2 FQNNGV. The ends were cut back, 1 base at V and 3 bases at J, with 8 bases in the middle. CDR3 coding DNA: TGTGCCAGCAGCTTAGGTTCGTTAACAGATACGCAGTATTTT. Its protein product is CASSLGSLTDTQYF. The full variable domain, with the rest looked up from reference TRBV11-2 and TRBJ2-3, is EAGVAQSPRYKIIEKRQSVAFWCNPISGHATLYWYQQILGQGPKLLIQFQNNGVVDDSQLPKDRFSAERLKGVDSTLKIQPAKLEDSAVYLCASSLGSLTDTQYFGPGTRLTVL.

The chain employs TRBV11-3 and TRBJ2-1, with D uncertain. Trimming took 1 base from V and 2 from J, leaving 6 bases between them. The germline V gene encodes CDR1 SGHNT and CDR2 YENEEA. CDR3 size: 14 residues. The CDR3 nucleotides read TGTGCCAGCAGCTTAGCGCTACCCTACAATGAGCAGTTCTTC. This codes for CASSLALPYNEQFF. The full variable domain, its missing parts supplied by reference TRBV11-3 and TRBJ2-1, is EAGVVQSPRYKIIEKKQPVAFWCNPISGHNTLYWYLQNLGQGPELLIRYENEEAVDDSQLPKDRFSAERLKGVDSTLKIQPAELGDSAVYLCASSLALPYNEQFFGPGTRLTVL.

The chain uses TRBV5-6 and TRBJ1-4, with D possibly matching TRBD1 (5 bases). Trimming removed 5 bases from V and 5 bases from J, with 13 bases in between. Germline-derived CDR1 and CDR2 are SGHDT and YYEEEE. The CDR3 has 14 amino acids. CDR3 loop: CASSVRQSNEKLFF. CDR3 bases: TGTGCCAGCAGTGTCCGACAGTCGAATGAAAAACTGTTTTTT.